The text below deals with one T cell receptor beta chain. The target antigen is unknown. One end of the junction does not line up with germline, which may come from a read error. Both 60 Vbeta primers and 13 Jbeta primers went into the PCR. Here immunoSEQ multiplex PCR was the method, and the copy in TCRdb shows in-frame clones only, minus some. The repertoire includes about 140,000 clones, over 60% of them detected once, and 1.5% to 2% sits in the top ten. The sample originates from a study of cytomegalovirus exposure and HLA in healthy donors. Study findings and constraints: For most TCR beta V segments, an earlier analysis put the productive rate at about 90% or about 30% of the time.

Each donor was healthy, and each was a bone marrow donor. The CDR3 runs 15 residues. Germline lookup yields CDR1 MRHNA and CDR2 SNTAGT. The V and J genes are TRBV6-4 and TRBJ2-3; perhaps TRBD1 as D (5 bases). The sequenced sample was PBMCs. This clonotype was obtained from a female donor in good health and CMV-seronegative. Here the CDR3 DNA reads TGTGCCAGCGGTGACCTAGGGGTCCCGGCAGATACGCAGTATTTT. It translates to CASGDLGVPADTQYF.